The 20 T cell receptor beta chains listed next were all sequenced from one sample in a study of blood T cell repertoires in COVID-19. This table comes from immunoSEQ multiplex PCR, and its TCRdb copy is limited to in-frame clones, with some not included. The table shows roughly 160,000 clones, with 70% to 85% occurring only once. The sequencing input was PBMCs or T cells enriched from blood (not recorded which). These receptors all stem from a man aged 50 to 59 who had recovered from COVID-19.

V gene TRBV5-1 combines with J gene TRBJ1-2, with 8 bases aligning to TRBD1. Germline V gene lookup returns CDR1 SGHRS and CDR2 YFSETQ. V lost 3 bases to trimming and J lost 5 bases; unmatched junction nucleotides: 9. This CDR3 region has 15 residues. DNA for the CDR3: TGCGCCAGCAGCTCCGGCGGCCAGGGGGCATATGGCTACACCTTC. Protein product: CASSSGGQGAYGYTF.

The CDR3 sequence is CASTALQGGNTEAFF. The CDR3 DNA follows: TGCGCCAGCACCGCATTACAGGGGGGGAACACTGAAGCTTTCTTT. The chain is built from TRBV5-1 and TRBJ1-1; TRBD1 matches at 8 bases. V was pared by 6 bases and J by 1 base, with 8 bases of the junction left unmatched. Germline-derived CDR1 and CDR2 are SGHRS and YFSETQ. The CDR3 loop spans 15 amino acids.

This clone was picked up one time. J is TRBJ1-1 and V is TRBV3-1 (or the pseudogene TRBV3-2); 8 nucleotides agree with TRBD1. Germline V gene lookup returns CDR1 LGHDT and CDR2 YNNKEL (reference sequence). This CDR3 comprises 14 residues. The V segment lost 5 bases and the J segment 1 base; nucleotides outside the gene matches: 3. The CDR3 nucleotides read TGTGCCAGCAGCGGAGGGACAGGGAACACTGAAGCTTTCTTT. Translation gives CASSGGTGNTEAFF.

This clone was detected only once. The chain has TRBV18 and TRBJ1-2, with 7 bases lining up with TRBD1. The J segment lost 5 bases and the V segment lost 4 bases, leaving 4 bases of the junction unmatched. The CDR3 contains 13 residues. Germline assignment: CDR1 KGHSH and CDR2 LQKENI. The CDR3 reads CASSQGAKYGYTF. The CDR3 DNA is TGTGCCAGCTCACAGGGGGCCAAGTATGGCTACACCTTC. Full variable domain (remainder filled in from reference TRBV18 and TRBJ1-2): NAGVMQNPRHLVRRRGQEARLRCSPMKGHSHVYWYRQLPEEGLKFMVYLQKENIIDESGMPKERFSAEFPKEGPSILRIQQVVRGDSAAYFCASSQGAKYGYTFGSGTRLTVV.

V and J are TRBV5-6 and TRBJ2-2; 8 nucleotides agree with TRBD1. The CDR3 runs 16 residues. Germline assignment: CDR1 SGHDT and CDR2 YYEEEE. V lost 3 bases to trimming and J lost 1 base; unmatched junction nucleotides: 5. The CDR3 DNA reads TGTGCCAGCAGCTCACCTGGACAGGGGAACACCGGGGAGCTGTTTTTT. This sequence encodes CASSSPGQGNTGELFF. The full variable domain, rest sourced from reference TRBV5-6 and TRBJ2-2, is DAGVTQSPTHLIKTRGQQVTLRCSPKSGHDTVSWYQQALGQGPQFIFQYYEEEERQRGNFPDRFSGHQFPNYSSELNVNALLLGDSALYLCASSSPGQGNTGELFFGEGSRLTVL.

The chain recombines TRBV6-1 with TRBJ1-1; unclear D gene. The CDR3 length is 16 residues. The germline V gene has CDR1 MNHNS and CDR2 SASEGT. Trimming removed 0 bases at V and 1 base at J, with 12 bases between. Here the CDR3 reads CASSEARIPGNTEAFF. Here the CDR3 DNA reads TGTGCCAGCAGTGAAGCGCGAATTCCGGGGAACACTGAAGCTTTCTTT.

The V gene is TRBV2, the J gene TRBJ1-1, with a weak D call TRBD1 (5 bases). The V end was cut by 6 bases, the J end by 4 bases, with 18 bases between. The length of the CDR3 is 15 residues. Germline V gene data show CDR1 as SNHLY and CDR2 as FYNNEI. This CDR3 is CASSARGEVGTEAFF. Here the CDR3 DNA reads TGTGCCAGCAGCGCGCGGGGGGAGGTGGGCACTGAAGCTTTCTTT.

The V and J genes are TRBV4-1 and TRBJ2-1; 13 bases match TRBD2. Germline trimming cut 8 bases from V and 0 bases from J; bases unmatched to any gene: 10. The CDR3 covers 18 residues. Germline CDR1 is MGHRA and CDR2 is YSYEKL. For the CDR3, the DNA is TGCGCCAGCGGCCTGACTAGCGGGGGGCCGAGCTCCTACAATGAGCAGTTCTTC. Amino acid sequence: CASGLTSGGPSSYNEQFF.

The J gene is TRBJ2-5, the V gene TRBV27; TRBD1 agrees at 8 bases. The V segment lost 6 bases and the J segment 2 bases; nucleotides outside the gene matches: 14. The CDR3 sequence is 17 residues long. The germline V gene has CDR1 MNHEY and CDR2 SMNVEV (reference sequence). CDR3 protein: CASRPPYQDRGQETQYF. The CDR3 DNA reads as TGTGCCAGCAGACCACCTTATCAAGACAGGGGTCAAGAGACCCAGTACTTC.

This clone was seen once. The V call is TRBV15, the J call TRBJ2-7, with D unclear. The CDR3 extends over 19 amino acids. V lost 0 bases to trimming and J lost 0 bases, with 21 bases between them. In germline, CDR1 is LNHNV, CDR2 YYDKDF (reference sequence). The chain's CDR3 is CATSRDEAGSVSHSYEQYF. In nucleotides, the CDR3 is TGTGCCACCAGCAGAGATGAGGCCGGCAGCGTCTCACACTCCTACGAGCAGTACTTC.

This clone was detected a few times. J is TRBJ2-2 and V is TRBV20-1, with D possibly matching TRBD1 (6 bases). Germline loops: CDR1 DFQATT, CDR2 SNEGSKA (reference sequence). CDR3 length equals 18 residues. Trimming shortened V by 3 bases and J by 2 bases, and 22 bases separated the two germline ends. CDR3 residues: CSASTGRGGHLNTGELFF. The DNA for the CDR3 is TGCAGTGCTAGTACGGGGCGAGGGGGACACCTAAACACCGGGGAGCTGTTTTTT.

The J gene is TRBJ2-3, the V gene TRBV7-9; possible D gene TRBD1, 6 bases. Germline V gene lookup returns CDR1 SEHNR and CDR2 FQNEAQ (reference sequence). This CDR3 comprises 16 residues. With 5 bases removed from V and 2 bases from J, the gap between germline ends came to 17 bases. Written as DNA, the CDR3 is TGTGCCAGCAGCCCCAAGGGGGACATATCCACAGATACGCAGTATTTT. Protein: CASSPKGDISTDTQYF.

The chain employs TRBV18 and TRBJ1-5, with D maybe TRBD1 (5 bases). V was trimmed by 3 bases and J by 5 bases, leaving 8 bases between them. The CDR3 spans 13 residues. Germline loops: CDR1 KGHSH, CDR2 LQKENI. CDR3 sequence: CASSPDRDQPQHF. The CDR3 DNA follows: TGTGCCAGCTCACCCGACAGAGATCAGCCCCAGCATTTT.

The chain uses TRBV18 and TRBJ2-5; D is ambiguous. Trimming shortened V by 3 bases and J by 4 bases, and 15 bases separated the two germline ends. CDR1 is KGHSH and CDR2 is LQKENI in the germline V gene. CDR3 length equals 15 residues. For the CDR3, the DNA is TGTGCCAGCTCACCGTACACCAAAGCGTTAGAGACCCAGTACTTC. Translating it yields CASSPYTKALETQYF.

CDR3 amino acids: CASKAGGETQYF. The CDR3 region has the DNA TGTGCCAGCAAAGCAGGGGGAGAGACCCAGTACTTC. V gene TRBV2 combines with J gene TRBJ2-5; TRBD1 aligns across 7 bases. There are 12 residues in the CDR3. Germline assignment: CDR1 SNHLY and CDR2 FYNNEI. After removal of 7 bases from V and 4 bases from J, the junction contained 3 bases not matched to a gene.

CDR3 sequence reads: CASSPMRETQYF. DNA of the CDR3: TGTGCCAGCTCACCAATGAGGGAGACGCAGTATTTT. The chain combines TRBV18 with TRBJ2-3; tentatively, D is TRBD2 (5 bases). The CDR3 runs 12 residues. Germline CDR1 is KGHSH and CDR2 is LQKENI. V was cut by 2 bases and J by 9 bases, with 9 bases left in between.

The genes are TRBV5-1 and TRBJ1-1; tentative D call: TRBD1 (5 bases). The CDR3 runs 17 residues. Germline V gene lookup returns CDR1 SGHRS and CDR2 YFSETQ. Trimming shortened V by 3 bases and J by 1 base, and 19 bases separated the two germline ends. The CDR3 region has the DNA TGCGCCAGCAGCTCACTTCCCCAGGGTAGGGGGAACACTGAAGCTTTCTTT. Translation gives CASSSLPQGRGNTEAFF. The entire variable domain, with the rest obtained from reference TRBV5-1 and TRBJ1-1, is as follows: KAGVTQTPRYLIKTRGQQVTLSCSPISGHRSVSWYQQTPGQGLQFLFEYFSETQRNKGNFPGRFSGRQFSNSRSEMNVSTLELGDSALYLCASSSLPQGRGNTEAFFGQGTRLTVV.

CDR3 in DNA: TGTGCCAGCAGGACCGCGGGCGGAGAATACGAGCAGTACTTC. Amino acids: CASRTAGGEYEQYF. The rearrangement links TRBV5-4 to TRBJ2-7, with D possibly matching TRBD2 (5 bases). This CDR3 contains 14 residues. Deletions cut 5 bases from V and 4 bases from J, with 16 bases between. Germline CDR1 and CDR2: SGHNT and YYREEE (reference sequence).

This clone was seen a single time. The rearrangement joins TRBV10-3 to TRBJ1-1; D is unresolved. Per germline, CDR1 ENHRY and CDR2 SYGVKD. This CDR3 is 16 amino acids long. V was trimmed by 2 bases and J by 1 base, leaving 14 bases between them. CDR3: CAISEATAAANTEAFF. The CDR3, as DNA: TGTGCCATCAGTGAGGCGACGGCGGCCGCGAACACTGAAGCTTTCTTT.

This rearrangement joins TRBV13 to TRBJ2-4, with D unclear. The CDR3 extends over 13 amino acids. V was cut by 4 bases and J by 7 bases, with 11 bases left in between. Germline CDR1 is PRHDT and CDR2 is FYEKMQ (reference sequence). The CDR3 DNA reads TGTGCCAGCAGCTCCGACTCTGGGAACATTCAGTACTTC. This codes for CASSSDSGNIQYF.